The clone carrying this T cell receptor beta chain was detected many times. As to time point: before trial treatment. The sample comes from a study of low-dose radiotherapy and immunotherapy resistance in tumors. Primers targeting TRAV and TRBV primed first-strand cDNA, covering alpha and beta chains. It was with a constant-region primer and a V-primer adapter that TCRs were amplified over roughly 18 PCR cycles. Researchers amplified the isolated mRNA using in vitro transcription. TCRdb redid the calling of the reads with MiXCR, one entry per CDR3 protein. The table includes over 70,000 distinct CDR3 sequences, roughly 31% detected once. This sample comprised PBMCs, obtained before treatment. The TCR was taken from a female donor with ovarian cancer.

CDR3 region: CASTRGSGELFF. CDR3 coding DNA: TGTGCCAGCACCCGGGGGTCCGGGGAGCTGTTTTTT. The chain combines TRBV11-3 with TRBJ2-2, with a possible D match to TRBD2 (6 bases). In germline, CDR1 is SGHNT, CDR2 YENEEA. Deletions cut 7 bases from V and 6 bases from J, with 9 bases between. This CDR3 has 12 amino acids.